What follows is one T cell receptor beta chain and its context. Its antigen is still unknown. PCR involved 60 Vbeta and 13 Jbeta primers. Assay used: immunoSEQ multiplex PCR; TCRdb lists only in-frame clones, some missing. The sample shows 110,000 to 150,000 clones, around 80% of them seen only once. The V end lost 5 bases, the J end lost 0 bases, and 20 bases lay between the germline ends. Looked up from germline, CDR1 is MNHEY and CDR2 is SMNVEV (reference sequence). This CDR3 is 17 amino acids long. This specimen belongs to a study of cytomegalovirus exposure and HLA in healthy donors. Study results and caveats: For TCR beta chains, V- and J-gene trimming was later linked to a missense DCLRE1C variant. A list of around 160 TCR beta chains associated with cytomegalovirus was given.

All the people who gave samples were healthy bone marrow donors. The chain combines TRBV27 with TRBJ2-7, with D perhaps matching TRBD2 (7 bases). This receptor was taken from a female donor in good health and CMV-seronegative. The sample comprised PBMCs. The CDR3 region has the DNA TGTGCCAGCAGTGATTTAGGGGGAGGGAAAAGCTCCTACGAGCAGTACTTC. It yields the protein CASSDLGGGKSSYEQYF.